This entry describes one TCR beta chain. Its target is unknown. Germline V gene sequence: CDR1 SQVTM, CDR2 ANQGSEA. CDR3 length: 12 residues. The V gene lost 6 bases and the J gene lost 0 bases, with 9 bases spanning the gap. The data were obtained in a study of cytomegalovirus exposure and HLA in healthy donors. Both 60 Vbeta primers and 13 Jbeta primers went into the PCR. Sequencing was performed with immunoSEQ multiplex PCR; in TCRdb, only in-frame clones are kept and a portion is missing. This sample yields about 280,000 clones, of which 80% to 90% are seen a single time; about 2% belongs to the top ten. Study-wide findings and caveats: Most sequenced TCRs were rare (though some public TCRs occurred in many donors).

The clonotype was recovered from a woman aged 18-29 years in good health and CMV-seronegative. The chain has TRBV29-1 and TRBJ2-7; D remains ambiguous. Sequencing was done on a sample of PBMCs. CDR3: CSVELSSYEQYF. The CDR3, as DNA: TGCAGCGTCGAGTTAAGCTCCTACGAGCAGTACTTC.